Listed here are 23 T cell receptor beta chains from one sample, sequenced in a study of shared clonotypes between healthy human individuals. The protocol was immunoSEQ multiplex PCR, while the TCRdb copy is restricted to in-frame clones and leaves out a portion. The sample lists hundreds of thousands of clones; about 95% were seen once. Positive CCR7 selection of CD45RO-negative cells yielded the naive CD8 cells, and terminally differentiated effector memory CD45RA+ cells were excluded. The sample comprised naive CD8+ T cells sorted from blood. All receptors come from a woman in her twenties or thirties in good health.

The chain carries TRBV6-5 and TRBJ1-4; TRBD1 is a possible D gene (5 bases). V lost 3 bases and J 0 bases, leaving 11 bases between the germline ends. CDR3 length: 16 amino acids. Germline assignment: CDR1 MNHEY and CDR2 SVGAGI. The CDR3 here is CASSYPRGATNEKLFF. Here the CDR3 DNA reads TGTGCCAGCAGTTATCCCCGGGGGGCAACTAATGAAAAACTGTTTTTT.

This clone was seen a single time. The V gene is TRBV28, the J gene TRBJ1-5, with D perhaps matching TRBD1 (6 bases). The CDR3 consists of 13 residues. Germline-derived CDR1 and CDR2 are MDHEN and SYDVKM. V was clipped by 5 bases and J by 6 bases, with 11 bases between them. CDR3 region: CASSTGFGQPQHF. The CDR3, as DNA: TGTGCCAGCAGTACAGGGTTCGGTCAGCCCCAGCATTTT.

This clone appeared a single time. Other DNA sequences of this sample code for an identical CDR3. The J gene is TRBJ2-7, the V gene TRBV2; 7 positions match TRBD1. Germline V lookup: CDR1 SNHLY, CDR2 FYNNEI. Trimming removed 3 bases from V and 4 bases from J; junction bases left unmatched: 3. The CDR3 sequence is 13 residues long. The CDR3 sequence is CASSETGFYEQYF. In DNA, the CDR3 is TGTGCCAGCAGTGAGACAGGGTTTTACGAGCAGTACTTC.

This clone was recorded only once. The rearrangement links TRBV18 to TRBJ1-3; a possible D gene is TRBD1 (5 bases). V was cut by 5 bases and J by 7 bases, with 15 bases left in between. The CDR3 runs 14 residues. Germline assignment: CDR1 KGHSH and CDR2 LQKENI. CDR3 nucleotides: TGTGCCAGCTCAAAATCCAGGGTGGACAACACCATATATTTT. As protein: CASSKSRVDNTIYF.

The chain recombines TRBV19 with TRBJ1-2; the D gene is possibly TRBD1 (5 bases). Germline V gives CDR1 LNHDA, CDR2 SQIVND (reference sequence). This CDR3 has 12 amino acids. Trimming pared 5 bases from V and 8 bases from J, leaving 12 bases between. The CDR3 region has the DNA TGTGCCAGTAGTCTCTCCGGGGACGGCTACACCTTC. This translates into CASSLSGDGYTF. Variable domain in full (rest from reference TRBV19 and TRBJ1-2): DGGITQSPKYLFRKEGQNVTLSCEQNLNHDAMYWYRQDPGQGLRLIYYSQIVNDFQKGDIAEGYSVSREKKESFPLTVTSAQKNPTAFYLCASSLSGDGYTFGSGTRLTVV.

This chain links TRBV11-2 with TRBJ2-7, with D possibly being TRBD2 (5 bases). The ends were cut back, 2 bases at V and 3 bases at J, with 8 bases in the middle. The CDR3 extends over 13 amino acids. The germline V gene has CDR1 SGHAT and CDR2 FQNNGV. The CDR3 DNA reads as TGTGCCAGCAGCTTAAAGGGAGACTACGAGCAGTACTTC. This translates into CASSLKGDYEQYF. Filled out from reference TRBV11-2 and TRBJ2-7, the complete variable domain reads EAGVAQSPRYKIIEKRQSVAFWCNPISGHATLYWYQQILGQGPKLLIQFQNNGVVDDSQLPKDRFSAERLKGVDSTLKIQPAKLEDSAVYLCASSLKGDYEQYFGPGTRLTVT.

The CDR3 sequence is CASSSGSYEQYF. The DNA for the CDR3 is TGTGCCAGCAGCTCCGGGAGCTACGAGCAGTACTTC. This chain links TRBV11-2 with TRBJ2-7; D perhaps matches TRBD2 (6 bases). V was shortened by 4 bases and J by 3 bases, with 7 bases between the two germline ends. Per germline, CDR1 SGHAT and CDR2 FQNNGV. The CDR3 consists of 12 residues.

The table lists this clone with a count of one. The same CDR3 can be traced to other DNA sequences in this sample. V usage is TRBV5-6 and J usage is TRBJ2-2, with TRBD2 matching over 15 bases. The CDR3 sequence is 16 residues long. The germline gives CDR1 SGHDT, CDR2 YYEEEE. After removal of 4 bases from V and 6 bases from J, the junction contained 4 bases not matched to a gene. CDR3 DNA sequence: TGTGCCAGCAGCCTGGGACTAGCGGGAGGCGCCGGGGAGCTGTTTTTT. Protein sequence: CASSLGLAGGAGELFF.

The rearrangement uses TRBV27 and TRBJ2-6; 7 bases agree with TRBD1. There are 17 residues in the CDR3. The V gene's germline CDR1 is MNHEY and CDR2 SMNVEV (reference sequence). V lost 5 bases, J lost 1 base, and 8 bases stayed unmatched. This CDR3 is CASSGTEGFSGANVLTF. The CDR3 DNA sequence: TGTGCCAGCAGTGGGACAGAGGGTTTTTCTGGGGCCAACGTCCTGACTTTC.

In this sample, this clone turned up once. The CDR3 DNA sequence: TGTGCCAGCAGTCAGAATTTCAATCAGCCCCAGCATTTT. This encodes CASSQNFNQPQHF. This sequence joins TRBV6-5 and TRBJ1-5; D gene ambiguous. V dropped 5 bases and J dropped 3 bases, with 8 bases sitting between them. CDR1 MNHEY and CDR2 SVGAGI come from the germline V gene. The CDR3 spans 13 residues.

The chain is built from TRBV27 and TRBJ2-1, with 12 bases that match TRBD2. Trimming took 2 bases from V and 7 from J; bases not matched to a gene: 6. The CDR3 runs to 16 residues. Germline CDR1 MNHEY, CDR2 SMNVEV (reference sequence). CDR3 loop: CASSLGLAGLSNEQFF. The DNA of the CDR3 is TGTGCCAGCAGTTTAGGACTAGCGGGATTGAGTAATGAGCAGTTCTTC.

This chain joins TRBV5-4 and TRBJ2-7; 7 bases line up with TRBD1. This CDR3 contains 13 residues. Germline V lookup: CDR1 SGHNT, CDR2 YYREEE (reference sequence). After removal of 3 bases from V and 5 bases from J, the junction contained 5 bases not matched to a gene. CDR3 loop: CASSSDRAHEQYF. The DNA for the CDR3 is TGTGCCAGCAGCTCCGACAGGGCCCACGAGCAGTACTTC.

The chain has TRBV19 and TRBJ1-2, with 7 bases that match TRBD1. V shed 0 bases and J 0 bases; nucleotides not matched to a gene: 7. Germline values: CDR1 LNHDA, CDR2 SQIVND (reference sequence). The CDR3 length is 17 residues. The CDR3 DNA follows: TGTGCCAGTAGTATAGACGAACAGGGGACACCTAACTATGGCTACACCTTC. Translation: CASSIDEQGTPNYGYTF.

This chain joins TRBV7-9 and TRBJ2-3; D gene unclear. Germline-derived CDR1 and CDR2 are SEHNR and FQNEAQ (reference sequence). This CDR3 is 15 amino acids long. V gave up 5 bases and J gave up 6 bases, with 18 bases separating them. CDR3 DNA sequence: TGTGCCAGCAGCCCGCGAGGCAGGCTGGCGGATACGCAGTATTTT. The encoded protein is CASSPRGRLADTQYF.

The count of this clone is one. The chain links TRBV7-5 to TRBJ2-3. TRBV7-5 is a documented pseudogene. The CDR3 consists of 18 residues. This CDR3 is CVRSLVRPGPGTTDTQYF. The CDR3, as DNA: TGTGTCAGAAGCTTAGTACGGCCGGGACCGGGCACCACAGATACGCAGTATTTT.

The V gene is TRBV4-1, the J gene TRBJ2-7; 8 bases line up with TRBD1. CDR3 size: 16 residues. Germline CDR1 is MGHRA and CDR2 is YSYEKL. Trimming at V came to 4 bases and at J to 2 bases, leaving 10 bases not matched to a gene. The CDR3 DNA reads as TGCGCCAGCAGCCTAGACGAAGGACAGGGAACCTACGAGCAGTACTTC. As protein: CASSLDEGQGTYEQYF.

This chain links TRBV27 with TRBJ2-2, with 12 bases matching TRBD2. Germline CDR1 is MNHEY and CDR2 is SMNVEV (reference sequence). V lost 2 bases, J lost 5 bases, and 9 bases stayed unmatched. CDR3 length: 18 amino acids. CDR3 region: CASSLTPVLAGGTGELFF. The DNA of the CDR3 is TGTGCCAGCAGTTTAACTCCCGTCCTAGCGGGAGGGACCGGGGAGCTGTTTTTT.

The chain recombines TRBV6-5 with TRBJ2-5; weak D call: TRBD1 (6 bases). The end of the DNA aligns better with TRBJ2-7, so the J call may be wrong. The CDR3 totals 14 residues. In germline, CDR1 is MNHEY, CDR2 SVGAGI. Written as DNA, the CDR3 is TGTGCCAGCAGTTACTCGATGGGGGCATACGAGCAGTACTTC. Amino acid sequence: CASSYSMGAYEQYF.

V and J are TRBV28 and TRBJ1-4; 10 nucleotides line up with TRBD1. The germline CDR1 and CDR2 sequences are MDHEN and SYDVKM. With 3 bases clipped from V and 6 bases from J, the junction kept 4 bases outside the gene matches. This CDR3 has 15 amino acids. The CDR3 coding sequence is TGTGCCAGCAGTTTCCCCGGGACAGGGGATGAAAAACTGTTTTTT. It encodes CASSFPGTGDEKLFF.

CDR3 DNA sequence: TGTGCCAGCAGCTCAGCATGGACAGAAGGGTACGAGCAGTACTTC. It translates to CASSSAWTEGYEQYF. The chain combines TRBV5-4 with TRBJ2-7; the D gene is possibly TRBD1 (6 bases). V was pared by 3 bases and J by 4 bases, with 17 bases between. Per the germline V gene, CDR1 is SGHNT and CDR2 is YYREEE (reference sequence). The CDR3 is 15 amino acids.

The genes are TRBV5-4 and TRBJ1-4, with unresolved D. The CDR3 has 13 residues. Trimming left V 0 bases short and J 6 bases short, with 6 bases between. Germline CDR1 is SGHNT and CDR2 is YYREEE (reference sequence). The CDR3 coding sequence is TGTGCCAGCAGCTTGGAAAGAGATGAAAAACTGTTTTTT. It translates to CASSLERDEKLFF. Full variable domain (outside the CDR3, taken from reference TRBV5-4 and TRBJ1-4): ETGVTQSPTHLIKTRGQQVTLRCSSQSGHNTVSWYQQALGQGPQFIFQYYREEENGRGNFPPRFSGLQFPNYSSELNVNALELDDSALYLCASSLERDEKLFFGSGTQLSVL.

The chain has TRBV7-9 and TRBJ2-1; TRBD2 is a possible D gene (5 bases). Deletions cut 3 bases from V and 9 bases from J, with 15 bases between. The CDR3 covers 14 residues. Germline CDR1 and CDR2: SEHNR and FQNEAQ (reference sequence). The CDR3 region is CASSLPGFRGEQFF. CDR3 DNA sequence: TGTGCCAGCAGCTTGCCGGGGTTTCGAGGTGAGCAGTTCTTC. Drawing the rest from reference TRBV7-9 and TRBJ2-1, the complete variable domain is DTGVSQNPRHKITKRGQNVTFRCDPISEHNRLYWYRQTLGQGPEFLTYFQNEAQLEKSRLLSDRFSAERPKGSFSTLEIQRTEQGDSAMYLCASSLPGFRGEQFFGPGTRLTVL.

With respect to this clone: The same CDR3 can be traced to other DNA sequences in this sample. CDR3 DNA: TGTGCCAGCAGCTTGGGAGGTGAGCAGTTCTTC. It is translated as CASSLGGEQFF. This rearrangement joins TRBV5-6 to TRBJ2-1; D is ambiguous. The germline gives CDR1 SGHDT, CDR2 YYEEEE. V was cut by 0 bases and J by 9 bases, with 4 bases left in between. This CDR3 is built from 11 residues. Complete variable domain (other parts from reference TRBV5-6 and TRBJ2-1): DAGVTQSPTHLIKTRGQQVTLRCSPKSGHDTVSWYQQALGQGPQFIFQYYEEEERQRGNFPDRFSGHQFPNYSSELNVNALLLGDSALYLCASSLGGEQFFGPGTRLTVL.